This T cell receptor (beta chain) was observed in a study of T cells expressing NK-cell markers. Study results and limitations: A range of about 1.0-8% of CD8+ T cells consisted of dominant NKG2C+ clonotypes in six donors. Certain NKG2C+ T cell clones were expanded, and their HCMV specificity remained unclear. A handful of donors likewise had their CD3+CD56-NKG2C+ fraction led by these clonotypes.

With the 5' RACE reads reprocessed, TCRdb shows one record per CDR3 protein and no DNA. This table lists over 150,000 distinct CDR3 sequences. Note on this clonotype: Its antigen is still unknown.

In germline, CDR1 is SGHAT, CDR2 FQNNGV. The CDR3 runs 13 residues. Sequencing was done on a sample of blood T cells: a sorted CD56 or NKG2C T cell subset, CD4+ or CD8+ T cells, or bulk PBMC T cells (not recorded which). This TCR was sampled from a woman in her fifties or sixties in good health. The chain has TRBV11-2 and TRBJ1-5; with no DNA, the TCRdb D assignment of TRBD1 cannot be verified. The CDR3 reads CASSWDWEQPQHF.